This is a list of T cell receptor beta chains from one sample in a study of T-cell memory formation after mild COVID-19. TCRdb re-derived calls from the 5' RACE reads in MiXCR, one entry per CDR3 protein. The table lists around 470,000 distinct CDR3 sequences, 15% to 20% of them singletons, with approximately 8.1% in the top ten. The sequencing sample was made of PBMCs or a T cell subset sorted from them (not recorded which). Receptor source: an adult woman who had mild COVID-19 (a few samples of this study predate the infection). Cell type and time point are not known. Both conserved end residues are part of each CDR3. A D gene is named only where the DNA matches it firmly. A row's size may be missing; if present it is once, few, many or a size class.

-	TRBV12-3/TRBV12-4	-	TRBJ1-2	TGTGCCACCGCGTCCCCACGGAAGGGAAACTATGGCTACACCTTC	CATASPRKGNYGYTF
-	TRBV6-5	few	TRBJ2-1	TGTGCCAGCTACAGGGTCTTCAATGAGCAGTTCTTC	CASYRVFNEQFF
-	TRBV4-3	-	TRBJ2-1	TGCGCCAGCAGCCAGACCGTCGTCGACGAGCAGTTCTTC	CASSQTVVDEQFF
TRBD1	TRBV14	-	TRBJ2-7	TGTGCCAGCAGCCAAGGGGACAGGGGTTCTTACGAGCAGTACTTC	CASSQGDRGSYEQYF
-	TRBV18	-	TRBJ2-5	TGTGCCAGCTCACCACCCACCGACCAAGAGACCCAGTACTTC	CASSPPTDQETQYF
TRBD1	TRBV15	few	TRBJ1-2	TGTGCCACCAGCGGGACAGAGTTCTATGGCTACACCTTC	CATSGTEFYGYTF
-	TRBV7-7	-	TRBJ2-5	TGTGCTAGCAGCTTAGTTCCTGGGGGGGAGACCCAGTACTTC	CASSLVPGGETQYF
-	TRBV9	-	TRBJ2-5	TGTGCCAGCAGCGTAGGCGTCGGAAACCAAGAGACCCAGTACTTC	CASSVGVGNQETQYF
-	TRBV19	-	TRBJ1-2	TGTGCCAGTAGTATGGTAGGATACTATGGCTACACCTTC	CASSMVGYYGYTF
-	TRBV4-1	-	TRBJ1-5	TGCGCCAGCAGCCATTACTTTGGGTATGGTCAGCCCCAGCATTTT	CASSHYFGYGQPQHF
TRBD1	TRBV12-3/TRBV12-4	few	TRBJ1-5	TGTGCCAGCAGGCCCCGGGGACAGGGAAGGAGGTTGAGTCAGCCCCAGCATTTT	CASRPRGQGRRLSQPQHF
-	TRBV12-3/TRBV12-4	-	TRBJ1-2	TGTGCCAGCAGTTTGTGGGGCTCCAACTATGGCTACACCTTC	CASSLWGSNYGYTF
TRBD2	TRBV5-4	-	TRBJ2-3	TGTGCCAGCAGCAGTAGCGGGGCTTACACAGATACGCAGTATTTT	CASSSSGAYTDTQYF
-	TRBV29-1	-	TRBJ1-2	TGCAGCGTTGAAGATTTCCCCCCCTATGGCTACACCTTC	CSVEDFPPYGYTF
-	TRBV12-2	-	TRBJ2-4	TGTGCAAGTCGCTCCGGGACGTGGAGTCTAGGAAACATTCAGTACTTC	CASRSGTWSLGNIQYF
-	TRBV5-1	-	TRBJ1-2	TGCGCCAGCAGCCCTTCGACGCTCCGGCGCTACACCTTC	CASSPSTLRRYTF
-	TRBV20-1	-	TRBJ2-7	TGCAGTGCTAGGACCAGACAGGACGGTTGGGGCGAGCAGTACTTC	CSARTRQDGWGEQYF
-	TRBV20-1	many	TRBJ1-1	TGCAGTGGTGGGAGACGGGTCCCTGAAGCTTTCTTT	CSGGRRVPEAFF
TRBD2	TRBV7-8	few	TRBJ2-7	TGTGCCAGCAGCTTTTCCCCGGGGGGACGGAGACCAACCGGGGTGTACGAGCAGTACTTC	CASSFSPGGRRPTGVYEQYF
TRBD1	TRBV7-9	-	TRBJ1-2	TGTGCCAGCAGCCCAGGCTCGGACAGGTCCAACTATGGCTACACCTTC	CASSPGSDRSNYGYTF
TRBD1	TRBV7-9	few	TRBJ1-2	TGTGCCAGCAGCTTAGGAGGGGGCAGAAGCTATGGCTACACCTTC	CASSLGGGRSYGYTF
TRBD1	TRBV5-4	-	TRBJ1-1	TGTGCCAGCAGCTTTAGGTCAGGGGGCCAGAACACTGAAGCTTTCTTT	CASSFRSGGQNTEAFF
TRBD1	TRBV10-3	-	TRBJ1-2	TGTGCCATCAGTGACGGACAGGGGGGCGACGGCTACACCTTC	CAISDGQGGDGYTF
-	TRBV29-1	-	TRBJ1-1	TGCAGCGCTCAACTATCGGAGAACACTGAAGCTTTCTTT	CSAQLSENTEAFF
TRBD1	TRBV3-1	-	TRBJ1-5	TGTGCCAGCAGCCCCGGGACAGGGGGCCAGCCCCAGCATTTT	CASSPGTGGQPQHF
-	TRBV20-1	once	TRBJ2-3	TGCAGTGCCCCACGGGGGGCTGAATATACGCAGTATTTT	CSAPRGAEYTQYF
-	TRBV19	many	TRBJ2-5	TGTGCCAGTAGCGGGGGACAGACCCAGTACTTC	CASSGGQTQYF
-	TRBV19	-	TRBJ1-1	TGTGCCAGTAGCCTCTTTGGTGAAGCTTTCTTT	CASSLFGEAFF
TRBD1	TRBV6-6	few	TRBJ1-1	TGTGCCAGCAGTTACTCGGGACAGGGGGCGGTTGAAGCTTTCTTT	CASSYSGQGAVEAFF